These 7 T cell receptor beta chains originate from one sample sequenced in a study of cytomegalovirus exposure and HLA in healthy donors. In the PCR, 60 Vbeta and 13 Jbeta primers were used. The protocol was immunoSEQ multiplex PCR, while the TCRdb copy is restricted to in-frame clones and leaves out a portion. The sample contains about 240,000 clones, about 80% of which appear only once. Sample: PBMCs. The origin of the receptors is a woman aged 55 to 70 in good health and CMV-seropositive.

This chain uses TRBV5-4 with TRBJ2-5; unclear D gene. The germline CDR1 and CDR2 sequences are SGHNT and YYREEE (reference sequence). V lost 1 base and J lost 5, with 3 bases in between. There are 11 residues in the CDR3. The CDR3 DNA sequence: TGTGCCAGCAGCTTGCGGGAGACCCAGTACTTC. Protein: CASSLRETQYF.

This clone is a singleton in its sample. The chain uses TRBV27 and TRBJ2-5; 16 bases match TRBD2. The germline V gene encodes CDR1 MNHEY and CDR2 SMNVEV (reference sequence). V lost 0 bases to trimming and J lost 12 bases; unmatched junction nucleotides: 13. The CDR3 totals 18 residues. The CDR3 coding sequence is TGTGCCAGCAGTTTATCCGGGACTAGCGGGAGGGCTATAGGCGGGGAGTACTTC. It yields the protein CASSLSGTSGRAIGGEYF.

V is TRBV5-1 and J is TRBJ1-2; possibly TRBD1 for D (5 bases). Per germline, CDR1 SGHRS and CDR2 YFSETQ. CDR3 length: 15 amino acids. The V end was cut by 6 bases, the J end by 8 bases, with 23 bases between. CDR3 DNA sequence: TGCGCCAGCAAGGGGACCCCGGAGGGCGAAAGGGGCTACACCTTC. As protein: CASKGTPEGERGYTF. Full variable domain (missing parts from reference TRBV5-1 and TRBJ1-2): KAGVTQTPRYLIKTRGQQVTLSCSPISGHRSVSWYQQTPGQGLQFLFEYFSETQRNKGNFPGRFSGRQFSNSRSEMNVSTLELGDSALYLCASKGTPEGERGYTFGSGTRLTVV.

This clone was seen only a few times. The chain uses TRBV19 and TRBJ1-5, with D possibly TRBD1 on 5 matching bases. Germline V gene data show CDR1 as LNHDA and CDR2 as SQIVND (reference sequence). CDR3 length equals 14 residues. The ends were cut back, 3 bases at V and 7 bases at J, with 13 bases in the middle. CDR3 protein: CASSMGRGWQPQHF. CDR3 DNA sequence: TGTGCCAGTAGTATGGGGAGGGGATGGCAGCCCCAGCATTTT.

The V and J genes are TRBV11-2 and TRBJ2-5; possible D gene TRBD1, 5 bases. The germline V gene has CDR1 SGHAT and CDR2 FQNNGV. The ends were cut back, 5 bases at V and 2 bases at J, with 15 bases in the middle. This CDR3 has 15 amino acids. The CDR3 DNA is TGTGCCAGCAGCCCTGACAGATCGTTTCAAGAGACCCAGTACTTC. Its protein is CASSPDRSFQETQYF.

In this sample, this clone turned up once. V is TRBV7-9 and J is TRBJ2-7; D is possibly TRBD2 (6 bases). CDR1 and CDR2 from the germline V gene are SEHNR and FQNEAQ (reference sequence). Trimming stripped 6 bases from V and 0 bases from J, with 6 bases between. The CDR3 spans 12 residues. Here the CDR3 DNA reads TGTGCCAGCAGGGGGGGCTCCTACGAGCAGTACTTC. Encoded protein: CASRGGSYEQYF.

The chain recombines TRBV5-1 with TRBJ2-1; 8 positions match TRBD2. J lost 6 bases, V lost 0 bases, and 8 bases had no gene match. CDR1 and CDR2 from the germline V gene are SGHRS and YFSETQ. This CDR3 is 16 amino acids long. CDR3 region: CASSLGPAGVGNEQFF. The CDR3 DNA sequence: TGCGCCAGCAGCTTGGGGCCAGCGGGAGTCGGCAATGAGCAGTTCTTC.